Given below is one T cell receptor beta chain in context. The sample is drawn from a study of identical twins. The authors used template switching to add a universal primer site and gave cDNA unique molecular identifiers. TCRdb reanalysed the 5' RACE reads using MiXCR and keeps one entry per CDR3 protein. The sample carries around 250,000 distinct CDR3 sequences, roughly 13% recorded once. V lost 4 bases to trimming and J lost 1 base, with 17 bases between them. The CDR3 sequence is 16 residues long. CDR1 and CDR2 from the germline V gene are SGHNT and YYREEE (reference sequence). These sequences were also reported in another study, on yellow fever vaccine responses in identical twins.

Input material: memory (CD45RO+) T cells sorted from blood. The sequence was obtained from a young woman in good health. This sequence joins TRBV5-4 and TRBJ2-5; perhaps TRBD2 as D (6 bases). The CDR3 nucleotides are TGTGCCAGCAGCCCAATAGGCCCGCGGGGCCAAGAGACCCAGTACTTC. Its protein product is CASSPIGPRGQETQYF.